This TCR beta chain was recorded in a study of blood T cell repertoires in COVID-19. Clones were sequenced by immunoSEQ multiplex PCR, and TCRdb holds only the in-frame ones, with some missing. Of over 200,000 clones in the sample, roughly 87% were seen once. Trimming left V 5 bases short and J 10 bases short, with 9 bases between. The CDR3 runs 11 residues. Germline CDR1 reads MNHEY; CDR2 reads SVGAGI. This clonotype was obtained from a woman younger than 35 who had recovered from COVID-19. The chain has TRBV6-5 and TRBJ2-1; D gene uncertain. Input material: peripheral blood. The DNA of the CDR3 is TGTGCCAGCAGTAAGCCACCAGAGCAGTTCTTC. Its protein is CASSKPPEQFF.